The 20 T cell receptor beta chains presented below share a single source sample, sequenced in a study of blood T cell repertoires in COVID-19. This table comes from immunoSEQ multiplex PCR, and its TCRdb copy is limited to in-frame clones, with some not included. The sample lists some 320,000 clones; roughly 88% were seen once. The sample was peripheral blood. Receptors were obtained from a woman in her thirties who had recovered from COVID-19.

V gene TRBV9 combines with J gene TRBJ2-3; 10 positions agree with TRBD2. The CDR3 is 16 amino acids. V lost 1 base and J lost 5; bases outside the gene matches: 7. The germline V gene has CDR1 SGDLS and CDR2 YYNGEE. In nucleotides, the CDR3 is TGTGCCAGCAGCGTATCTAGCGGGGGTTTGAGAGATACGCAGTATTTT. This gives the protein CASSVSSGGLRDTQYF.

The chain recombines TRBV28 with TRBJ1-5; D remains unclear. With 6 bases removed from V and 3 bases from J, the gap between germline ends came to 12 bases. Germline V gene sequence: CDR1 MDHEN, CDR2 SYDVKM. The CDR3 totals 14 residues. CDR3 DNA sequence: TGTGCCAGCAGCCAACCGGGGAACAATCAGCCCCAGCATTTT. Protein: CASSQPGNNQPQHF. Full variable domain (remainder filled in from reference TRBV28 and TRBJ1-5): DVKVTQSSRYLVKRTGEKVFLECVQDMDHENMFWYRQDPGLGLRLIYFSYDVKMKEKGDIPEGYSVSREKKERFSLILESASTNQTSMYLCASSQPGNNQPQHFGDGTRLSIL.

This sequence joins TRBV5-4 and TRBJ1-1; perhaps TRBD1 as D (5 bases). The CDR3 runs to 14 residues. V shed 4 bases and J shed 2 bases, with 12 bases lying between them. Per germline, CDR1 SGHNT and CDR2 YYREEE (reference sequence). CDR3 sequence: CASSPQGLNTEAFF. CDR3 nucleotides: TGTGCCAGCAGCCCTCAGGGCCTTAACACTGAAGCTTTCTTT.

This clone occurred a few times. The gene calls are TRBV19 and TRBJ1-6; D gene uncertain. V was trimmed by 3 bases and J by 10 bases, leaving 13 bases between them. Germline V gene data show CDR1 as LNHDA and CDR2 as SQIVND (reference sequence). The CDR3 sequence is 14 residues long. For the CDR3, the DNA is TGTGCCAGTAGTATGAGGGTGCGCAGCTCACCCCTCCACTTT. Encoded protein: CASSMRVRSSPLHF.

The chain combines TRBV4-1 with TRBJ2-7, with a possible D match to TRBD2 (6 bases). Germline V lookup: CDR1 MGHRA, CDR2 YSYEKL. V was pared by 3 bases and J by 2 bases, with 14 bases between. There are 15 residues in the CDR3. The CDR3 DNA sequence: TGCGCCAGCAGCCAGGGTGGAGGGATAACCTACGAGCAGTACTTC. It translates to CASSQGGGITYEQYF.

V usage is TRBV29-1 and J usage is TRBJ2-3; the D is unclear. Looked up from germline, CDR1 is SQVTM and CDR2 is ANQGSEA. CDR3 length equals 15 residues. V lost 5 bases, J lost 0 bases, and 15 bases lay in between. CDR3 in DNA: TGCAGCGTTATGGCGCTCCCGGGTAGCACAGATACGCAGTATTTT. It is translated as CSVMALPGSTDTQYF.

The chain is built from TRBV7-2 and TRBJ1-2, with no clear D. The germline CDR1 and CDR2 sequences are SGHTA and FQGNSA. Trimming left V 8 bases short and J 7 bases short, with 17 bases between. The CDR3 contains 13 residues. For the CDR3, the DNA is TGTGCCAGCCTGGAGGCAGGCCCTGGTGGCTACACCTTC. This codes for CASLEAGPGGYTF.

The chain carries TRBV7-6 and TRBJ2-3; 11 bases fit TRBD2. J was trimmed by 1 base and V by 4 bases; bases with no gene match: 4. This CDR3 spans 16 amino acids. Germline CDR1 SGHVS, CDR2 FNYEAQ. Here the CDR3 DNA reads TGTGCCAGCAGCTCCCTAGCGGGGGGCGGCACAGATACGCAGTATTTT. As protein: CASSSLAGGGTDTQYF.

The rearrangement links TRBV5-1 to TRBJ1-1; D is possibly TRBD1 (6 bases). The CDR3 contains 17 residues. Trimming shortened V by 4 bases and J by 0 bases, and 19 bases separated the two germline ends. Germline-derived CDR1 and CDR2 are SGHRS and YFSETQ. The CDR3 loop is CASSEITGSLLNTEAFF. The CDR3 DNA reads TGCGCCAGCAGCGAGATTACAGGGAGCCTTTTGAACACTGAAGCTTTCTTT. The whole variable domain, remainder taken from reference TRBV5-1 and TRBJ1-1, is KAGVTQTPRYLIKTRGQQVTLSCSPISGHRSVSWYQQTPGQGLQFLFEYFSETQRNKGNFPGRFSGRQFSNSRSEMNVSTLELGDSALYLCASSEITGSLLNTEAFFGQGTRLTVV.

The chain links TRBV11-2 to TRBJ2-3; no definite D call. CDR1 and CDR2 (germline): SGHAT, FQNNGV. Trimming left V 6 bases short and J 7 bases short, with 8 bases between. CDR3 length equals 11 residues. DNA for the CDR3: TGTGCCAGCAGTCCGTTAAATACGCAGTATTTT. Its protein is CASSPLNTQYF.

This CDR3 reads CASSPALGLAGGPVPGELFF. The CDR3 DNA sequence: TGTGCCAGCAGTCCTGCCCTGGGACTAGCGGGGGGGCCCGTCCCCGGGGAGCTGTTTTTT. The chain couples TRBV7-8 to TRBJ2-2, with 16 positions matching TRBD2. The germline V gene has CDR1 SGHVS and CDR2 FQNEAQ. The CDR3 is 20 amino acids. V was pared by 6 bases and J by 6 bases, with 16 bases of the junction left unmatched.

This clone was observed a handful of times. The chain carries TRBV6-5 and TRBJ1-1, with D perhaps TRBD1 (5 bases). Trimming shortened V by 4 bases and J by 0 bases, and 6 bases separated the two germline ends. The CDR3 contains 13 residues. Per germline, CDR1 MNHEY and CDR2 SVGAGI. CDR3 in DNA: TGTGCCAGCAGTTGGACACTGAACACTGAAGCTTTCTTT. Encoded protein: CASSWTLNTEAFF.

The chain recombines TRBV5-4 with TRBJ1-1; maybe TRBD1 (5 bases). V lost 2 bases, J lost 7 bases, and 15 bases lay in between. CDR1 and CDR2 (germline): SGHNT, YYREEE (reference sequence). The CDR3 extends over 14 amino acids. CDR3 protein: CASSFEQETYEAFF. The CDR3 bases are TGTGCCAGCAGCTTCGAACAGGAGACCTATGAAGCTTTCTTT.

CDR3 sequence reads: CASSVEQAGGELFF. DNA for the CDR3: TGTGCCAGCAGCGTAGAGCAAGCGGGCGGGGAGCTGTTTTTT. This sequence joins TRBV9 and TRBJ2-2; D possibly corresponds to TRBD2 (6 bases). From germline, CDR1 is SGDLS and CDR2 YYNGEE. The germline V and J ends were trimmed by 0 bases and 7 bases, with 10 bases remaining between them. The CDR3 totals 14 residues. The whole variable domain, remainder taken from reference TRBV9 and TRBJ2-2, is DSGVTQTPKHLITATGQRVTLRCSPRSGDLSVYWYQQSLDQGLQFLIQYYNGEERAKGNILERFSAQQFPDLHSELNLSSLELGDSALYFCASSVEQAGGELFFGEGSRLTVL.

V gene TRBV29-1 combines with J gene TRBJ2-5, with TRBD1 identical over 7 bases. There are 14 residues in the CDR3. V lost 7 bases to trimming and J lost 5 bases; unmatched junction nucleotides: 13. Germline values: CDR1 SQVTM, CDR2 ANQGSEA. The CDR3 here is CSAGTVIKGETQYF. CDR3 in DNA: TGCAGCGCAGGGACAGTCATTAAGGGGGAGACCCAGTACTTC.

The chain combines TRBV5-1 with TRBJ2-1, with 14 positions matching TRBD2. The trim removed 5 bases at V and 6 bases at J, leaving 7 bases unmatched. The CDR3 is 16 amino acids. Germline CDR1 SGHRS, CDR2 YFSETQ. This chain's CDR3 is CASSFGLAGGSNEQFF. The CDR3 coding sequence is TGCGCCAGCAGTTTCGGACTAGCGGGGGGCTCCAATGAGCAGTTCTTC.

The rearrangement joins TRBV7-2 to TRBJ1-1; a possible D gene is TRBD1 (6 bases). Germline lookup yields CDR1 SGHTA and CDR2 FQGNSA. The CDR3 has 16 amino acids. Trimming stripped 0 bases from V and 1 base from J, with 12 bases between. The CDR3 region has the DNA TGTGCCAGCAGCTTAGCTCCGGGGGGCGCGAACACTGAAGCTTTCTTT. Residues: CASSLAPGGANTEAFF.

This chain links TRBV18 with TRBJ1-3; D possibly corresponds to TRBD1 (6 bases). The CDR3 has 17 residues. Germline V gene lookup returns CDR1 KGHSH and CDR2 LQKENI. Between the trimmed V and J ends, which lost 4 bases and 0 bases, there was a span of 16 bases. The DNA of the CDR3 is TGTGCCAGCTCACTCGCTGGGGGCGTCGGCTCTGGAAACACCATATATTTT. This codes for CASSLAGGVGSGNTIYF.

This clone was seen a handful of times. V and J are TRBV5-6 and TRBJ2-7; perhaps TRBD2 as D (6 bases). The CDR3 extends over 12 amino acids. The V and J ends lost 4 bases and 8 bases respectively, with 13 bases between them. The V gene's germline CDR1 is SGHDT and CDR2 YYEEEE. CDR3 DNA sequence: TGTGCCAGCAGCCGAGGACTAAGCCAGCAGTACTTC. Protein product: CASSRGLSQQYF.

This rearrangement joins TRBV7-3 to TRBJ2-1; no clear D gene. The CDR3 is made up of 13 amino acids. With 5 bases removed from V and 6 bases from J, the gap between germline ends came to 11 bases. The germline V gene encodes CDR1 SGHTA and CDR2 FQGTGA. The CDR3 DNA reads TGTGCCAGCAGCAAAAGACAATCCAATGAGCAGTTCTTC. It is translated as CASSKRQSNEQFF.